This T cell receptor (beta chain) was obtained from a study of neurological immune-mediated disorders. Per germline, CDR1 MNHEY and CDR2 SMNVEV (reference sequence). The CDR3 runs to 14 residues. V gave up 2 bases and J gave up 7 bases, with 11 bases separating them. cDNA was made by 5'RACE with 10-nucleotide random UMIs. TCRdb re-called the 5' RACE reads with MiXCR, one entry per CDR3 protein. The repertoire holds approximately 45,000 distinct CDR3 sequences, with about an eighth as singletons. In this sample, this clonotype turned up many times. The healthy controls volunteered at a blood bank in Maryland, USA. Preparation of the unsorted libraries drew on 2 million PBMCs stored at -80 C.

This receptor was obtained from a female donor in good health. The chain links TRBV27 to TRBJ2-2; D perhaps matches TRBD2 (6 bases). Sequencing used PBMCs. The CDR3 loop reads CASSLRSGDGELFF. The CDR3 region has the DNA TGTGCCAGCAGTTTACGTAGCGGAGACGGGGAGCTGTTTTTT.